This TCR beta chain was recovered during a study of shared clonotypes between healthy human individuals. The junction had 8 bases not matched to a gene; V was cut back by 4 bases and J by 8 bases. This CDR3 is built from 16 residues. The germline CDR1 and CDR2 sequences are SEHNR and FQNEAQ (reference sequence). Unsorted PBMC contributed 300 ng DNA, approximately 30,000 T cell genomes, to each replicate PCR. Here immunoSEQ multiplex PCR was the method, and the copy in TCRdb shows in-frame clones only, minus some. In the table there are fewer than 600,000 clones, roughly 77% of which are singletons. This chain uses TRBV7-9 with TRBJ1-4; TRBD1 aligns across 12 bases. The clonotype originates from a woman aged 35 to 49 in good health. Some clones in this sample may be carry-over from other donors' samples. Sample: PBMCs. The CDR3 DNA reads TGTGCCAGCAGCTGGGACAGGGGGCGGTTGGGAGAAAAACTGTTTTTT. It is translated as CASSWDRGRLGEKLFF.